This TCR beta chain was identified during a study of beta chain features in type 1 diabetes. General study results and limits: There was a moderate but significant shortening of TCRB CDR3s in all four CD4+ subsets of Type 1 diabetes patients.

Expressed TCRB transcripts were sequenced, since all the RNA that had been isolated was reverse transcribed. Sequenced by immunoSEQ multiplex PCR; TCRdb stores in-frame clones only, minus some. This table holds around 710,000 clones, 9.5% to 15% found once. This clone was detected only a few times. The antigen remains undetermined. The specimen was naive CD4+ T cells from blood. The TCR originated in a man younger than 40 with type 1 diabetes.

The CDR3 coding sequence is TGTGCCATCTATAGCGGGGTCGGTGAGCAGTTCTTC. Translation: CAIYSGVGEQFF. V is TRBV10-3 and J is TRBJ2-1, with 8 bases identical to TRBD2. Germline CDR1 reads ENHRY; CDR2 reads SYGVKD. After removal of 8 bases from V and 9 bases from J, the junction contained 6 bases not matched to a gene. CDR3 length equals 12 residues.